This TCR beta chain was found in a study of cytomegalovirus exposure and HLA in healthy donors. The study, taken as a whole, reports: The dataset shows that most TCR sequences were rare, while some public TCRs occurred in many donors.

Of note for this clone: As yet, its antigen is unknown.

It was with 60 Vbeta and 13 Jbeta primers that the PCR ran. TCRdb's table, derived via immunoSEQ multiplex PCR, lists solely in-frame clones and lacks some. This table has about 73,000 clones, about 81% appearing once. This TCR came from a man between 65 and 85 years old in good health and CMV-seronegative. Material for sequencing was PBMCs.

Written as DNA, the CDR3 is TGTGCCACCAAGACGCGCGGAGGTTACAATGAGCAGTTCTTC. This sequence encodes CATKTRGGYNEQFF. This sequence joins TRBV6-6 and TRBJ2-1; D is possibly TRBD2 (5 bases). The germline V gene has CDR1 MNHNY and CDR2 SVGAGI (reference sequence). V shed 10 bases and J shed 4 bases, with 17 bases lying between them. This CDR3 contains 14 residues.